These T cell receptor beta chains were read from a single sample in a study of T cell repertoires in cytomegalovirus infection. MiXCR, applied by TCRdb to the reads, yields one record per CDR3 protein. The table has fewer than 850,000 distinct CDR3 sequences, 25% to 30% seen once. Their cognate antigens are unknown. The specimen was cultured CD8+ T cells from PBMCs, collected from culture after CMV antigen stimulation. These TCRs come from a human donor in good health (CMV status not recorded). Some clones in this sample may be carry-over from other donors' samples. CDR3s include the opening cysteine and the closing phenylalanine or tryptophan. D genes are given only for firm matches. Clone size appears in some rows only: once, few, many, or a class for an expanded clone.

j_call: TRBJ2-2
v_call: TRBV27
clone_size: few
d_call: -
cdr3_length: 13
cdr3_nt: TGTGCCAGCAGAACAGGGTCGGCCGGGGAGCTGTTTTTT
cdr3_aa: CASRTGSAGELFF

j_call: TRBJ2-7
v_call: TRBV10-3
clone_size: -
d_call: -
cdr3_length: 14
cdr3_nt: TGTGCCATCAGTGTGGGGGGGGGCGGGAGCGAGCAGTACTTC
cdr3_aa: CAISVGGGGSEQYF

j_call: TRBJ2-5
v_call: TRBV7-6
clone_size: few
d_call: -
cdr3_length: 15
cdr3_nt: TGTGCCAGCAGCTTAGATTTCCTACCTCAAGAGACCCAGTACTTC
cdr3_aa: CASSLDFLPQETQYF

j_call: TRBJ1-1
v_call: TRBV19
clone_size: many
d_call: -
cdr3_length: 13
cdr3_nt: TGTGCCAGTAGGGGTACGGGAGCCACTGAAGCTTTCTTT
cdr3_aa: CASRGTGATEAFF

j_call: TRBJ1-2
v_call: TRBV20-1
clone_size: -
d_call: -
cdr3_length: 13
cdr3_nt: TGCAGTGCCAATAACTTGGGGACCTATGGCTACACCTTC
cdr3_aa: CSANNLGTYGYTF

j_call: TRBJ2-2
v_call: TRBV19
clone_size: few
d_call: -
cdr3_length: 13
cdr3_nt: TGTGCCAGTAGTATACAGGCAACCGGGGAGCTGTTTTTT
cdr3_aa: CASSIQATGELFF

j_call: TRBJ2-1
v_call: TRBV29-1
clone_size: -
d_call: -
cdr3_length: 12
cdr3_nt: TGCAGCGTTGATTCTTCGGGCGCGGAGCAGTTCTTC
cdr3_aa: CSVDSSGAEQFF

j_call: TRBJ1-1
v_call: TRBV4-3
clone_size: few
d_call: -
cdr3_length: 13
cdr3_nt: TGCGCCAGCAGACAAAGGGGGAACACTGAAGCTTTCTTT
cdr3_aa: CASRQRGNTEAFF

j_call: TRBJ2-7
v_call: TRBV7-6
clone_size: -
d_call: -
cdr3_length: 13
cdr3_nt: TGTGCCAACAGCCCCTCAGAACCCTACGAGCAGTACTTC
cdr3_aa: CANSPSEPYEQYF

j_call: TRBJ2-3
v_call: TRBV5-6
clone_size: few
d_call: -
cdr3_length: 15
cdr3_nt: TGTGCCAGCAGCTATACAAGAGACTACACAGATACGCAGTATTTT
cdr3_aa: CASSYTRDYTDTQYF

j_call: TRBJ1-5
v_call: TRBV27
clone_size: few
d_call: -
cdr3_length: 13
cdr3_nt: TGTGCCAGCAGGGGGGGGTTGGCTCAGCCCCAGCATTTT
cdr3_aa: CASRGGLAQPQHF

j_call: TRBJ2-2
v_call: TRBV5-4
clone_size: few
d_call: -
cdr3_length: 15
cdr3_nt: TGTGCCAGCAGCTTGGCTGGTCATACACCCGGGGAGCTGTTTTTT
cdr3_aa: CASSLAGHTPGELFF

j_call: TRBJ1-2
v_call: TRBV27
clone_size: few
d_call: -
cdr3_length: 12
cdr3_nt: TGTGCCAGCAGTTCACGAGGATACGACTACACCTTC
cdr3_aa: CASSSRGYDYTF

j_call: TRBJ1-3
v_call: TRBV12-3/TRBV12-4
clone_size: few
d_call: -
cdr3_length: 12
cdr3_nt: TGTGCCAGCACCGAATCTGGAAACACCATATATTTT
cdr3_aa: CASTESGNTIYF

j_call: TRBJ1-1
v_call: TRBV4-2
clone_size: -
d_call: TRBD1
cdr3_length: 17
cdr3_nt: TGTGCCAGCAGCCAAGATCAGGGGGGCTTAGAAGACACTGAAGCTTTCTTT
cdr3_aa: CASSQDQGGLEDTEAFF

j_call: TRBJ1-2
v_call: TRBV29-1
clone_size: -
d_call: TRBD1
cdr3_length: 17
cdr3_nt: TGCAGCGTTGAAGATCGGGACAGGGGGGGAACTAACTATGGCTACACCTTC
cdr3_aa: CSVEDRDRGGTNYGYTF

j_call: TRBJ1-1
v_call: TRBV7-2
clone_size: few
d_call: -
cdr3_length: 13
cdr3_nt: TGTGCCAGCAGCGCGAAGTGGGGGATTGAAGCTTTCTTT
cdr3_aa: CASSAKWGIEAFF

j_call: TRBJ2-5
v_call: TRBV20-1
clone_size: -
d_call: TRBD2
cdr3_length: 16
cdr3_nt: TGCAGTGCTAGACCCCGGGAGGGTGACAGGCAAGAGACCCAGTACTTC
cdr3_aa: CSARPREGDRQETQYF

j_call: TRBJ2-3
v_call: TRBV13
clone_size: few
d_call: -
cdr3_length: 15
cdr3_nt: TGTGCCAGCAGCTCTCGCGGGGCTAGCACAGATACGCAGTATTTT
cdr3_aa: CASSSRGASTDTQYF

j_call: TRBJ1-5
v_call: TRBV7-2
clone_size: many
d_call: TRBD1
cdr3_length: 14
cdr3_nt: TGTGCCAGCAGCCCAGGACAGGGGAGTCATTCCCAGCATTTT
cdr3_aa: CASSPGQGSHSQHF

j_call: TRBJ2-5
v_call: TRBV7-6
clone_size: few
d_call: -
cdr3_length: 15
cdr3_nt: TGTGCCAGCAGCCCCTCTCGGACGGGCCAAGAGACCCAGTACTTC
cdr3_aa: CASSPSRTGQETQYF

j_call: TRBJ2-5
v_call: TRBV7-9
clone_size: many
d_call: -
cdr3_length: 14
cdr3_nt: TGTGCCAGCAGCCCACCCTATATTCGGGAGACCCAGTACTTC
cdr3_aa: CASSPPYIRETQYF

j_call: TRBJ2-4
v_call: TRBV5-4
clone_size: few
d_call: TRBD2
cdr3_length: 19
cdr3_nt: TGTGCCAGCAGCTTGGGGGGGCTAGCGGGGAGCTTGGACAAAAACATTCAGTACTTC
cdr3_aa: CASSLGGLAGSLDKNIQYF

j_call: TRBJ2-1
v_call: TRBV6-2/TRBV6-3
clone_size: few
d_call: -
cdr3_length: 14
cdr3_nt: TGTGCCAGCAGTTACACCGGGACCATCAATGAGCAGTTCTTC
cdr3_aa: CASSYTGTINEQFF

j_call: TRBJ2-3
v_call: TRBV20-1
clone_size: few
d_call: TRBD2
cdr3_length: 15
cdr3_nt: TGCAGTGCTACGAGGACTAGCGACAGCACAGATACGCAGTATTTT
cdr3_aa: CSATRTSDSTDTQYF

j_call: TRBJ2-7
v_call: TRBV6-1
clone_size: -
d_call: TRBD1
cdr3_length: 13
cdr3_nt: TGTGCCAGCCAGGAGGACAGGGGGTACGAGCAGTACTTC
cdr3_aa: CASQEDRGYEQYF

j_call: TRBJ2-1
v_call: TRBV6-5
clone_size: -
d_call: -
cdr3_length: 15
cdr3_nt: TGTGCCAGCAGTTCCGATCCACACCCGAACAATGAGCAGTTCTTC
cdr3_aa: CASSSDPHPNNEQFF

j_call: TRBJ1-1
v_call: TRBV7-3
clone_size: -
d_call: -
cdr3_length: 12
cdr3_nt: TGTGCCAGCAAAAATGGGTGGGCTGAAGCTTTCTTT
cdr3_aa: CASKNGWAEAFF

j_call: TRBJ1-5
v_call: TRBV10-2
clone_size: -
d_call: -
cdr3_length: 14
cdr3_nt: TGCGCCAGCAGTGAGATTGGGATCGGCCAGCCCCAGCATTTT
cdr3_aa: CASSEIGIGQPQHF

j_call: TRBJ2-5
v_call: TRBV11-2
clone_size: once
d_call: TRBD2
cdr3_length: 17
cdr3_nt: TGTGCCAGCAGCTTAGTGGGTCTAGCGGGGGTGGGAGAGACCCAGTACTTC
cdr3_aa: CASSLVGLAGVGETQYF

j_call: TRBJ2-3
v_call: TRBV20-1
clone_size: -
d_call: -
cdr3_length: 13
cdr3_nt: TGCAGTGCTAGAGATTGGGACACCGATACGCAGTATTTT
cdr3_aa: CSARDWDTDTQYF

j_call: TRBJ2-1
v_call: TRBV7-9
clone_size: many
d_call: -
cdr3_length: 15
cdr3_nt: TGTGCCAGCAGCTTATCTCCAGGGTCGTACAATGAGCAGTTCTTC
cdr3_aa: CASSLSPGSYNEQFF

j_call: TRBJ2-3
v_call: TRBV18
clone_size: -
d_call: -
cdr3_length: 15
cdr3_nt: TGTGCCAGCTCACCCCTACCCCACGGCACAGATACGCAGTACTTT
cdr3_aa: CASSPLPHGTDTQYF

j_call: TRBJ1-1
v_call: TRBV6-5
clone_size: -
d_call: -
cdr3_length: 13
cdr3_nt: TGTGCCACCTCCCCGAGGAGAGACACTGAAGCTTTCTTT
cdr3_aa: CATSPRRDTEAFF

j_call: TRBJ1-5
v_call: TRBV5-1
clone_size: many
d_call: -
cdr3_length: 13
cdr3_nt: TGCGCCAGCAGCTTGGAGACAGGTCAGCCCCAGCATTTT
cdr3_aa: CASSLETGQPQHF

j_call: TRBJ2-1
v_call: TRBV4-1
clone_size: -
d_call: -
cdr3_length: 16
cdr3_nt: TGCGCCAGCAGCCAAGCTCCGACCCCTGGGGTGGATGAGCAGTTCTTC
cdr3_aa: CASSQAPTPGVDEQFF

j_call: TRBJ1-1
v_call: TRBV7-6
clone_size: few
d_call: -
cdr3_length: 13
cdr3_nt: TGTGCTAGCGCCCAAGCCGGGCACACTGAAGCTTTCTTT
cdr3_aa: CASAQAGHTEAFF